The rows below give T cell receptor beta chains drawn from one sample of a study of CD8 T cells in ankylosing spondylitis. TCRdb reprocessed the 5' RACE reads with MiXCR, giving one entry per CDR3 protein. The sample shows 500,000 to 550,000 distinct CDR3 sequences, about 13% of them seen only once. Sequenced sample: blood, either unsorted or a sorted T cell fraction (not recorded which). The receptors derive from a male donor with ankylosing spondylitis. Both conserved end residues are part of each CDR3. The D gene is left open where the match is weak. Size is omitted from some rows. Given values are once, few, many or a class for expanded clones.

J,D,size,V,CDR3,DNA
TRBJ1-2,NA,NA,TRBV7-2,CASSGRKNGYTF,TGTGCCAGCAGCGGACGGAAGAATGGCTACACCTTC
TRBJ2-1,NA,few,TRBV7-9,CASSVGPAPSYNEQFF,TGTGCCAGCAGCGTGGGCCCCGCGCCCTCCTACAATGAGCAGTTCTTC
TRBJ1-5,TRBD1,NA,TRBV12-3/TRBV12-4,CASSLEDRVNPQHF,TGTGCCAGCAGTTTAGAAGACAGGGTAAATCCCCAGCATTTT
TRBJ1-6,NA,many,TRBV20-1,CSARDWGSGQDSPLHF,TGCAGTGCTAGAGATTGGGGTTCAGGGCAGGATTCACCCCTCCACTTT
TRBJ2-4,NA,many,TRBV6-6,CASTYTPGAIQYF,TGTGCCAGCACCTACACCCCGGGTGCCATTCAGTACTTC
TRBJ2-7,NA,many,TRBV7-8,CASSLGGARYYEQYF,TGTGCCAGCAGCTTAGGGGGAGCTAGGTACTACGAGCAGTACTTC
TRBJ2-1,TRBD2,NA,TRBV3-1,CASSQTTGTSGYNEQFF,TGTGCCAGCAGCCAGACGACCGGGACTAGCGGCTACAATGAGCAGTTCTTC
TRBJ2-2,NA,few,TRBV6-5,CASSYQGPKVGELFF,TGTGCCAGCAGTTACCAGGGGCCCAAAGTCGGGGAGCTGTTTTTT
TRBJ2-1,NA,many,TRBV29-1,CSEEGQNSNEQFF,TGCAGCGAGGAGGGACAGAATAGCAATGAGCAGTTCTTC
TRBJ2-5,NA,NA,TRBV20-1,CSARGEETQYF,TGCAGTGCCAGAGGGGAAGAGACCCAGTACTTC
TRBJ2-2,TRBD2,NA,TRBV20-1,CSARDVGLADAGELFF,TGCAGTGCTAGAGATGTAGGACTAGCGGACGCCGGGGAGCTGTTTTTT
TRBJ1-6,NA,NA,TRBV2,CASSEVGSYNSPLHF,TGTGCCAGCAGTGAAGTGGGCTCCTATAATTCACCCCTCCACTTT
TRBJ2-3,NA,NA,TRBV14,CASSQVTGGTDTQYF,TGTGCCAGCAGCCAAGTAACAGGAGGCACAGATACGCAGTATTTT
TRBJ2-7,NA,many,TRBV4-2,CASSRPATYEQYF,TGTGCCAGCAGCCGTCCGGCTACCTACGAGCAGTACTTC
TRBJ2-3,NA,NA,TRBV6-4,CASSTRGAVDSTDTQYF,TGTGCCAGCAGTACCCGCGGGGCGGTAGACAGCACAGATACGCAGTATTTT
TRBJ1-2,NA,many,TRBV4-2,CASSQDRAANYGYTF,TGTGCCAGCAGCCAAGATCGAGCAGCTAACTATGGCTACACCTTC
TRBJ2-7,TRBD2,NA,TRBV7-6,CASSPSGSPSYEQYF,TGTGCCAGCAGCCCGAGCGGGAGCCCTTCCTACGAGCAGTACTTC
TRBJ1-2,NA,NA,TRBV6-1,CASSRGGQGSYTF,TGTGCCAGCAGTCGGGGGGGCCAGGGAAGCTACACCTTC
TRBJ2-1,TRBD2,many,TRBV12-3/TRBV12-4,CASRLAGGPNEQFF,TGTGCCAGCAGGCTAGCGGGAGGGCCTAATGAGCAGTTCTTC
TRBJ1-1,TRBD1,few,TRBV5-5,CASSRFGRGLNTEAFF,TGTGCCAGCAGCCGTTTCGGCAGGGGGCTTAACACTGAAGCTTTCTTT
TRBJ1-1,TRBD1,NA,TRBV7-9,CASTRRGQSPEAFF,TGTGCCAGCACCAGAAGGGGGCAGAGCCCTGAAGCTTTCTTT
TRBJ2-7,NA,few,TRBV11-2,CASSRGGDEQYF,TGTGCCAGCAGCCGAGGCGGGGACGAGCAGTACTTC
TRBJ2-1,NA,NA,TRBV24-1,CATSDDSPESYNEQFF,TGTGCCACCAGTGATGACAGCCCGGAGTCCTACAATGAGCAGTTCTTC
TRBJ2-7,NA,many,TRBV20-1,CSASSQLISYEQYF,TGCAGTGCTAGTTCCCAGCTAATTTCCTACGAGCAGTACTTC
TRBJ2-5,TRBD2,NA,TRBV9,CASSERLAGAQETQYF,TGTGCCAGCAGCGAAAGACTAGCGGGTGCTCAAGAGACCCAGTACTTC
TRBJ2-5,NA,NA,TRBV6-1,CASSEAGPWGAQYF,TGTGCCAGCAGTGAAGCTGGCCCGTGGGGGGCCCAGTACTTC
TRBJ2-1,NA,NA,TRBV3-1,CASSQASRGAYNEQFF,TGTGCCAGCAGCCAAGCCAGTCGGGGAGCTTACAATGAGCAGTTCTTC
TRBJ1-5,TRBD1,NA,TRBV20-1,CSARTATGGRQPQHF,TGCAGTGCTAGAACCGCGACAGGGGGTCGTCAGCCCCAGCATTTT
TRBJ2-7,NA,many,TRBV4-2,CASSQDGSGSPYEQYF,TGTGCCAGCAGCCAAGATGGCAGTGGGAGCCCCTACGAGCAGTACTTC
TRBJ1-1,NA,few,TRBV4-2,CASSHRGTAFF,TGTGCCAGCAGCCATCGAGGGACGGCTTTCTTT
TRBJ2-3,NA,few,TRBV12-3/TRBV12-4,CASSSPANTQYF,TGTGCCAGCAGTTCTCCTGCAAATACGCAGTATTTT
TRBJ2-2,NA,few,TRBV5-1,CASSLAQAGVTGELFF,TGCGCCAGCAGCTTGGCCCAGGCAGGGGTCACCGGGGAGCTGTTTTTT
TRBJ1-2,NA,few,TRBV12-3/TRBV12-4,CASSLGFRGYTF,TGTGCCAGCAGTTTAGGTTTCCGCGGCTACACCTTC
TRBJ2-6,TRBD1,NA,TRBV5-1,CASSLGDRGLGANVLTF,TGCGCCAGCAGCTTGGGTGACAGGGGGCTTGGGGCCAACGTCCTGACTTTC
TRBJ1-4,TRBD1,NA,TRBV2,CASSGQGATNEKLFF,TGTGCCAGCAGTGGACAGGGGGCAACTAATGAAAAACTGTTTTTT
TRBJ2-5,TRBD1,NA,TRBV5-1,CASSLGTGRGETQYF,TGCGCCAGCAGCTTGGGGACAGGACGAGGAGAGACCCAGTACTTC
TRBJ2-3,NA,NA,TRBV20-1,CSARKIVGDLLRTDTQYF,TGCAGTGCTAGGAAAATTGTCGGGGACCTACTACGAACAGATACGCAGTATTTT
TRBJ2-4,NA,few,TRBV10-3,CAISESGTIQYF,TGTGCCATCAGTGAGTCGGGCACCATTCAGTACTTC
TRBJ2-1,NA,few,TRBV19,CASSIEEGPSYNEQFF,TGTGCCAGTAGTATAGAGGAGGGGCCCTCCTACAATGAGCAGTTCTTC
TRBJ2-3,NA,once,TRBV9,CASSVGVTDTQYF,TGTGCCAGCAGCGTAGGGGTCACAGATACGCAGTATTTT
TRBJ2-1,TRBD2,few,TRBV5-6,CASSLAGTGGFFQGQFF,TGTGCCAGCAGCTTGGCGGGTACGGGAGGCTTTTTCCAGGGGCAGTTCTTC
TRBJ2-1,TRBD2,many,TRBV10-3,CAISDGVAGAYNEQFF,TGTGCCATCAGTGACGGGGTAGCGGGGGCCTACAATGAGCAGTTCTTC
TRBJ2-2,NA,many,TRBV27,CASSGRTATGELFF,TGTGCCAGCAGTGGGCGGACAGCCACCGGGGAGCTGTTTTTT
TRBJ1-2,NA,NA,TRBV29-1,CSVDPQGNYGYTF,TGCAGCGTTGACCCACAGGGTAACTATGGCTACACCTTC
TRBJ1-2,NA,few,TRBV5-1,CASSLEWGRPYGYTF,TGCGCCAGCAGCTTGGAGTGGGGGCGTCCCTATGGCTACACCTTC
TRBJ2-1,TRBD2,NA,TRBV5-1,CASSEGTSYRYNEQFF,TGCGCCAGCAGCGAAGGGACTAGCTATAGATACAATGAGCAGTTCTTC
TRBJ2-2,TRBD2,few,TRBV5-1,CASSLERGEADTGELFF,TGCGCCAGCAGCTTGGAACGGGGGGAGGCAGACACCGGGGAGCTGTTTTTT
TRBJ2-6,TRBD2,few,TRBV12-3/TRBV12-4,CASKLTSGDFGANVLTF,TGTGCCAGCAAATTGACTAGCGGGGATTTTGGGGCCAACGTCCTGACTTTC
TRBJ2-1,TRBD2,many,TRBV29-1,CSVEARTSGGYYNEQFF,TGCAGCGTTGAAGCTAGGACTAGCGGAGGCTACTACAATGAGCAGTTCTTC
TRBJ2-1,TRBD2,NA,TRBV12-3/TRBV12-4,CASSSLTSGRWNEQFF,TGTGCCAGCAGTTCATTGACTAGCGGGAGGTGGAATGAGCAGTTCTTC
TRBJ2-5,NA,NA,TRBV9,CASSVASRQETQYF,TGTGCCAGCAGCGTAGCTAGCAGACAAGAGACCCAGTACTTC
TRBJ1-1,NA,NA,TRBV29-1,CSGNRLGGGEAFF,TGCAGCGGTAATCGACTGGGGGGCGGTGAAGCTTTCTTT
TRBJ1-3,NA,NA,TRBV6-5,CASSYSKGNSGNTIYF,TGTGCCAGCAGTTACTCAAAAGGAAACTCTGGAAACACCATATATTTT
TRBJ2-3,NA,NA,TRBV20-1,CSAPGSTDTQYF,TGCAGTGCACCGGGTAGCACAGATACGCAGTATTTT
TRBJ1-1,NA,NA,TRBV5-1,CASSLMGARSTEAFF,TGCGCCAGCAGCCTGATGGGGGCGCGGAGCACTGAAGCTTTCTTT
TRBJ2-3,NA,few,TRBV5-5,CASSLGPTRGTDTQYF,TGTGCCAGCAGCTTGGGGCCGACTAGAGGCACAGATACGCAGTATTTT
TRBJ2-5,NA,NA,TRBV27,CASSFQGVWETQYF,TGTGCCAGCAGTTTTCAAGGGGTCTGGGAGACCCAGTACTTC